The rows below give T cell receptor beta chains drawn from one sample of a study of blood T cell repertoires in COVID-19. Sequencing was performed with immunoSEQ multiplex PCR; in TCRdb, only in-frame clones are kept and a portion is missing. The table includes fewer than 60,000 clones, around four fifths detected once. Sequencing used peripheral blood. Source of these receptors: a man aged 60 to 75 with acute or convalescent COVID-19. Each CDR3 is given with its conserved first and last residue. Each record gives: D gene, V gene, CDR3 length, J gene, CDR3 DNA, CDR3 protein. The D gene is left open where the match is weak.

-	TRBV27	14	TRBJ1-5	TGTGCCACTGCTTTAGGGGGGGCCAATCAGCCCCAGCATTTT	CATALGGANQPQHF
-	TRBV24-1	12	TRBJ1-5	TGTGCCACCTTTGGAGTCAATCAGCCCCAGCATTTT	CATFGVNQPQHF
-	TRBV2	15	TRBJ1-5	TGTGCCAGCAGTCAATTCGGGGGATGGAATCAGCCCCAGCATTTT	CASSQFGGWNQPQHF
-	TRBV5-1	13	TRBJ1-2	TGCGCCAGCAGCTTGGCTTACAGCTATGGCTACACCTTC	CASSLAYSYGYTF
TRBD1	TRBV5-1	18	TRBJ2-3	TGCGCCAGCAGCTTTGGGACAGGGGGTTCTCCTATCACAGATACGCAGTATTTT	CASSFGTGGSPITDTQYF
-	TRBV28	15	TRBJ1-6	TGTGCCAGCAGTTTGACCGGGACTCTAAATTCACCCCTCCACTTT	CASSLTGTLNSPLHF
-	TRBV4-1	15	TRBJ2-1	TGCGCCAGCAGCCCCGTGGGGAGCTCCTACAATGAGCAGTTCTTC	CASSPVGSSYNEQFF
-	TRBV7-9	12	TRBJ2-7	TGTGCCAGCAGCAGGGCCCAGGTCGAGCAGTACTTC	CASSRAQVEQYF
-	TRBV18	15	TRBJ1-1	TGTGCCAGCTCACGATCCCGGGCCGGGGACACTGAAGCTTTCTTT	CASSRSRAGDTEAFF
-	TRBV6-5	14	TRBJ1-5	TGTGCCAGCAGTCCCGGGGAGGGGAGGCAGCCCCAGCATTTT	CASSPGEGRQPQHF
-	TRBV18	16	TRBJ1-3	TGTGCCAGCTCAACCTCTCAGAGCGCCTCTGGAAACACCATATATTTT	CASSTSQSASGNTIYF
TRBD2	TRBV6-1	21	TRBJ2-1	TGTGCCAGCAGTGAAGGGAAAGGGTCACTAGCGGGGGGCCGCTCCTACAATGAGCAGTTCTTC	CASSEGKGSLAGGRSYNEQFF
TRBD1	TRBV14	17	TRBJ1-2	TGTGCCAGCAGCCAAGATATCCGGGACAGGGGGCTCTATGGCTACACCTTC	CASSQDIRDRGLYGYTF
TRBD1	TRBV19	13	TRBJ1-2	TGTGCCAGTACTAACGACAGGGGAAGCGGCTACACCTTC	CASTNDRGSGYTF
-	TRBV29-1	12	TRBJ2-1	TGCAGCGCTTTAAGGGGGTACAATGAGCAGTTCTTC	CSALRGYNEQFF
-	TRBV27	13	TRBJ2-3	TGTGCCAGCAGACGGGGGGCCACAGATACGCAGTATTTT	CASRRGATDTQYF
-	TRBV27	12	TRBJ1-1	TGTGCCAGCAGTTTCAGGGTCACTGAAGCTTTCTTT	CASSFRVTEAFF
TRBD2	TRBV14	18	TRBJ2-1	TGTGCCAGCAGCCAAGTTAGGCACACTAGCGGGGGTGCCAATGAGCAGTTCTTC	CASSQVRHTSGGANEQFF
-	TRBV7-9	16	TRBJ2-1	TGTGCCAGCAGCGTTACTCCGGGACTTTACTACAATGAGCAGTTCTTC	CASSVTPGLYYNEQFF
TRBD2	TRBV10-1	14	TRBJ2-2	TGCGCCAGCAGGCCCGGGACTAGCACCGGGGAGCTGTTTTTT	CASRPGTSTGELFF
-	TRBV2	14	TRBJ2-3	TGTTCTCACCCCACGCAGGGCGGCGCAGATACGCAGTATTTT	CSHPTQGGADTQYF
TRBD1	TRBV6-6	11	TRBJ1-1	TGTGCCAGCAGAGGACAGGGGTTAGCTTTCTTT	CASRGQGLAFF
TRBD1	TRBV18	15	TRBJ1-1	TGTGCCAGCTCACGCTCAACAGGGGTGATCTCTGAAGCTTTCTTT	CASSRSTGVISEAFF